The 9 T cell receptor beta chains below were found in one sample sequenced in a study of blood T cell repertoires in COVID-19. Produced via immunoSEQ multiplex PCR; TCRdb's table is partial and in-frame only. The data contain some 280,000 clones, around 91% of them seen just once; the ten biggest clones take up roughly an eighth. The sample taken for sequencing was peripheral blood. The source is a woman aged 60-75 years with acute or convalescent COVID-19.

The rearrangement joins TRBV28 to TRBJ1-5; D is undetermined. The length of the CDR3 is 14 residues. Germline V gene data show CDR1 as MDHEN and CDR2 as SYDVKM. V lost 6 bases and J lost 6, with 15 bases in between. CDR3 protein: CASSLQATVQPQHF. CDR3 DNA: TGTGCCAGCAGCCTTCAGGCAACTGTTCAGCCCCAGCATTTT.

The gene calls are TRBV9 and TRBJ1-1; 10 nucleotides match TRBD1. Germline V gives CDR1 SGDLS, CDR2 YYNGEE. CDR3 length equals 12 residues. V trimming: 9 bases; J trimming: 8 bases; junction bases outside the gene matches: 7. For the CDR3, the DNA is TGTGCCACATCACCGGGACAGGGGGAAGCTTTCTTT. Amino acid sequence: CATSPGQGEAFF.

The genes are TRBV29-1 and TRBJ1-1, with 7 bases lining up with TRBD1. Germline V lookup: CDR1 SQVTM, CDR2 ANQGSEA. The CDR3 length is 13 residues. V lost 3 bases and J lost 10; bases outside the gene matches: 11. The CDR3 DNA is TGCAGCGTTGACTTAGACAGGGTGAAAGGAGCTTTCTTT. Its protein product is CSVDLDRVKGAFF.

The chain is built from TRBV28 and TRBJ1-4, with D maybe TRBD1 (5 bases). Germline values: CDR1 MDHEN, CDR2 SYDVKM. The CDR3 runs 14 residues. V was clipped by 6 bases and J by 0 bases, with 8 bases between them. DNA for the CDR3: TGTGCCAGCAGCCCGGGGGCAACTAATGAAAAACTGTTTTTT. It encodes CASSPGATNEKLFF.

V gene TRBV7-3 combines with J gene TRBJ2-1, with D maybe TRBD2 (5 bases). The V end lost 5 bases, the J end lost 9 bases, and 14 bases lay between the germline ends. The germline gives CDR1 SGHTA, CDR2 FQGTGA. The CDR3 totals 13 residues. CDR3 sequence reads: CASSTTTLGEQFF. Written as DNA, the CDR3 is TGTGCCAGCAGCACGACTACCTTGGGTGAGCAGTTCTTC.

This chain links TRBV7-2 with TRBJ2-5; weak D call: TRBD1 (5 bases). Per germline, CDR1 SGHTA and CDR2 FQGNSA. The CDR3 has 14 amino acids. Trimming cost V 1 base and J 5 bases, with 11 bases left between them. The DNA of the CDR3 is TGTGCCAGCAGCTTAGTGGGGTCAGGGGAGACCCAGTACTTC. It translates to CASSLVGSGETQYF.

The chain couples TRBV11-2 to TRBJ2-1; D not resolved. Germline V gives CDR1 SGHAT, CDR2 FQNNGV. The CDR3 sequence is 14 residues long. Trimming took 0 bases from V and 3 from J, leaving 6 bases between them. The CDR3 nucleotides read TGTGCCAGCAGCTTAGAAGCACTCTACAATGAGCAGTTCTTC. Translation: CASSLEALYNEQFF.

This rearrangement joins TRBV12-3 or TRBV12-4 to TRBJ2-5; D call uncertain. Trimming cost V 6 bases and J 7 bases, with 12 bases left between them. The CDR3 runs to 12 residues. DNA for the CDR3: TGTGCCAGCAGCCAGAACCTCGCGACCCAGTACTTC. This gives the protein CASSQNLATQYF.

The rearrangement joins TRBV5-1 to TRBJ1-1; perhaps TRBD1 as D (5 bases). Per the germline V gene, CDR1 is SGHRS and CDR2 is YFSETQ. There are 14 residues in the CDR3. With 6 bases removed from V and 4 bases from J, the gap between germline ends came to 16 bases. In nucleotides, the CDR3 is TGCGCCAGCACTCGAGTGCCGGGGGTCACTGAAGCTTTCTTT. Its translation: CASTRVPGVTEAFF.